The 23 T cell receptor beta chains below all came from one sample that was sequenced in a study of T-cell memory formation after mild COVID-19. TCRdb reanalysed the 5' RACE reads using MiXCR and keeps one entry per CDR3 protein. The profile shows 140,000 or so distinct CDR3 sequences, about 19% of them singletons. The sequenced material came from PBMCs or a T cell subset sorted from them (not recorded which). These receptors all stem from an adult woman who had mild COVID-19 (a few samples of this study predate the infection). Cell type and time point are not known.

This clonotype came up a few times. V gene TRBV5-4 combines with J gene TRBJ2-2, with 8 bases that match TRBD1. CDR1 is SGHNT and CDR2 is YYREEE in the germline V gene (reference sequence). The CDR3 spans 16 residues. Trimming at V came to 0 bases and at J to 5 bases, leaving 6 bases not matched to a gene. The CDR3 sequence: CASSLEDREGTGELFF. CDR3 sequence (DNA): TGTGCCAGCAGCTTGGAGGACAGGGAAGGGACCGGGGAGCTGTTTTTT.

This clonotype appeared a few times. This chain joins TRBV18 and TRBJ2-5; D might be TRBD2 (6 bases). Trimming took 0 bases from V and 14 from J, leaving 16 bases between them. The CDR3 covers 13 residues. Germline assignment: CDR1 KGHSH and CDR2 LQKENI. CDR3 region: CASSPPAGLGLYF. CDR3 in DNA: TGTGCCAGCTCACCACCCGCGGGGCTGGGGCTCTACTTC.

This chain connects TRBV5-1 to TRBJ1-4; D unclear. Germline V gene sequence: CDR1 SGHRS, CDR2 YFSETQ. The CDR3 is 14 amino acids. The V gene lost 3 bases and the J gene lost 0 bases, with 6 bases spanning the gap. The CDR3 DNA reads TGCGCCAGCAGCTCCGGGACAACTAATGAAAAACTGTTTTTT. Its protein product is CASSSGTTNEKLFF.

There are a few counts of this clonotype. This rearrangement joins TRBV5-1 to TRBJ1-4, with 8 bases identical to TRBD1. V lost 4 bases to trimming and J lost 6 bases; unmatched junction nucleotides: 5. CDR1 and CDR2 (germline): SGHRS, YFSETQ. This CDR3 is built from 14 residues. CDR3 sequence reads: CASSPGQGYEKLFF. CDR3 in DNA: TGCGCCAGCAGCCCAGGACAGGGATATGAAAAACTGTTTTTT.

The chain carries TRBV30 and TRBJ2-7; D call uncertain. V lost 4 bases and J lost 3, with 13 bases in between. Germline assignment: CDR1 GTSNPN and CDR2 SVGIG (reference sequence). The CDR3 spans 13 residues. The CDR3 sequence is CAWIPDGGYEQYF. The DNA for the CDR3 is TGTGCCTGGATTCCCGACGGCGGCTACGAGCAGTACTTC.

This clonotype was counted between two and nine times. DNA for the CDR3: TGTGCCAGTAGTCTCCAGGGCCCTTCTATGGGTGAAAAACTGTTTTTT. Translating it yields CASSLQGPSMGEKLFF. The chain uses TRBV19 and TRBJ1-4; weak D call: TRBD1 (5 bases). This CDR3 contains 16 residues. V was cut by 5 bases and J by 7 bases, with 20 bases left in between. The germline CDR1 and CDR2 sequences are LNHDA and SQIVND (reference sequence).

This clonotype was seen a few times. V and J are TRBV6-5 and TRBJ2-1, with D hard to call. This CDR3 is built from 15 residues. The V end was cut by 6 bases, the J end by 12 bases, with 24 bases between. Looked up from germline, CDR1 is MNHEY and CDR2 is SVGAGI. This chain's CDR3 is CASRSSAGFSEMQFF. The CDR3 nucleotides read TGTGCCAGCAGATCGTCTGCCGGGTTCTCCGAAATGCAGTTCTTC.

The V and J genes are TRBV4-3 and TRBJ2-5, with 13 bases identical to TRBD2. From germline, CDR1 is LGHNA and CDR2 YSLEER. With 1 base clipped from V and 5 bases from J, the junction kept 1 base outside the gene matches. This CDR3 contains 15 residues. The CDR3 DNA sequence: TGCGCCAGCAGCCAAGGGACTAGCGGGAGTGAGACCCAGTACTTC. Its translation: CASSQGTSGSETQYF.

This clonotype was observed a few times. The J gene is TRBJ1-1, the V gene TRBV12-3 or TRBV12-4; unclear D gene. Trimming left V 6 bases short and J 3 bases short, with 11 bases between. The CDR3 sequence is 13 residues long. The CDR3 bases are TGTGCCAGCAGGACAAACCGGGACACTGAAGCTTTCTTT. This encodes CASRTNRDTEAFF.

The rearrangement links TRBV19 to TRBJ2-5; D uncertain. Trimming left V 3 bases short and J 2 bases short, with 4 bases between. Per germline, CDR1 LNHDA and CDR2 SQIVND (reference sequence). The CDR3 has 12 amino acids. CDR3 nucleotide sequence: TGTGCCAGTAGTATTAGTCAAGAGACCCAGTACTTC. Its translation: CASSISQETQYF.

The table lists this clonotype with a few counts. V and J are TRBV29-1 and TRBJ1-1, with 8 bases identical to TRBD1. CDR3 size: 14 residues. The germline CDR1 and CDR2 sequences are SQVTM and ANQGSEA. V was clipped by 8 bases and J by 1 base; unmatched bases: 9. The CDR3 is CSSREGTGNTEAFF. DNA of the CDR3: TGCAGCTCCAGAGAAGGGACAGGGAACACTGAAGCTTTCTTT.

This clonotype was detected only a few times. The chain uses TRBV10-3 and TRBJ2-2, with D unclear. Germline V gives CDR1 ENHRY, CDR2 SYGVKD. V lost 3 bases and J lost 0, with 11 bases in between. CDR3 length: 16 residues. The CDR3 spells CAISDGSFANTGELFF. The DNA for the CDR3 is TGTGCCATCAGTGACGGGTCGTTCGCGAACACCGGGGAGCTGTTTTTT.

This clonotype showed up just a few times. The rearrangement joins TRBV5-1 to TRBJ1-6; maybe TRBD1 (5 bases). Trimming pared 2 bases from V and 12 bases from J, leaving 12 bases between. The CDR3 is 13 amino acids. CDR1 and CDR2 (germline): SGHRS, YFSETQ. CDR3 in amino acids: CASSFNTGGPLHF. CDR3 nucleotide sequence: TGCGCCAGCAGCTTTAACACAGGTGGACCCCTCCACTTT.

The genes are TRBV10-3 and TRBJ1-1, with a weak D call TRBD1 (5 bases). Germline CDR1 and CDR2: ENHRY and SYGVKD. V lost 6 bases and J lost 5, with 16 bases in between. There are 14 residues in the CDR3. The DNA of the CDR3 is TGTGCCATCAGGGGGGAGACAGTAGGAACTGAAGCTTTCTTT. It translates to CAIRGETVGTEAFF.

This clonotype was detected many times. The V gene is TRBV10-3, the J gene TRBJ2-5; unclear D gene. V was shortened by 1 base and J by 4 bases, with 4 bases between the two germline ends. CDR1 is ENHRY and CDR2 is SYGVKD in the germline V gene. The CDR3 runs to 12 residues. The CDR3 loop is CAISEFLETQYF. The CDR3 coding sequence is TGTGCCATCAGTGAGTTCTTAGAGACCCAGTACTTC.

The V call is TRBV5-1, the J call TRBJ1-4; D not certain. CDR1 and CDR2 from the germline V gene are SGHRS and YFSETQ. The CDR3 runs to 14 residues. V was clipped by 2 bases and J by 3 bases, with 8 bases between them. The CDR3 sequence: CASSFMGSNEKLFF. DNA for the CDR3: TGCGCCAGCAGCTTTATGGGATCTAATGAAAAACTGTTTTTT.

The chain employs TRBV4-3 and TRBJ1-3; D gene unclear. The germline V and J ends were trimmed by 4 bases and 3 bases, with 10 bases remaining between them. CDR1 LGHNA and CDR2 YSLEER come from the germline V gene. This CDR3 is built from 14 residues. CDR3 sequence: CASSREAIGNTIYF. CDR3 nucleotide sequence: TGCGCCAGCAGCCGTGAGGCAATTGGAAACACCATATATTTT.

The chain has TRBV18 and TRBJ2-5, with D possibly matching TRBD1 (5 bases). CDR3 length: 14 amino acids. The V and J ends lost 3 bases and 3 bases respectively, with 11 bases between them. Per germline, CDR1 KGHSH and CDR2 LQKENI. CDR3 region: CASSPQRGEETQYF. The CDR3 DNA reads TGTGCCAGCTCACCGCAAAGGGGTGAAGAGACCCAGTACTTC.

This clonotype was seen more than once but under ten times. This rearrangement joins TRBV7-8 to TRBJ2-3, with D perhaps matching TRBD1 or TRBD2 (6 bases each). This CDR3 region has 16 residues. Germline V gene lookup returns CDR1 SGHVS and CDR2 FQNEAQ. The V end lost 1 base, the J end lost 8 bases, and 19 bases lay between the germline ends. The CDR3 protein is CASSLVGGRIPGTQYF. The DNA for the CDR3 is TGTGCCAGCAGCTTAGTGGGGGGCCGGATCCCCGGTACGCAGTATTTT.

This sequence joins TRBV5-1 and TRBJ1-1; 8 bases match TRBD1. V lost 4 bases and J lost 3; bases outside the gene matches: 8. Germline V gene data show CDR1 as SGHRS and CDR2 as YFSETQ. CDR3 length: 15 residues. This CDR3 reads CASSPGQGLDTEAFF. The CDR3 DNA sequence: TGCGCCAGCAGCCCAGGACAGGGATTGGACACTGAAGCTTTCTTT.

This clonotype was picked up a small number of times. The CDR3 reads CASRGQGLGTEAFF. The CDR3 nucleotides are TGTGCCAGCAGGGGCCAGGGGCTTGGCACTGAAGCTTTCTTT. The rearrangement joins TRBV12-3 or TRBV12-4 to TRBJ1-1; D possibly corresponds to TRBD1 (6 bases). The CDR3 has 14 amino acids. The ends were cut back, 6 bases at V and 4 bases at J, with 15 bases in the middle.

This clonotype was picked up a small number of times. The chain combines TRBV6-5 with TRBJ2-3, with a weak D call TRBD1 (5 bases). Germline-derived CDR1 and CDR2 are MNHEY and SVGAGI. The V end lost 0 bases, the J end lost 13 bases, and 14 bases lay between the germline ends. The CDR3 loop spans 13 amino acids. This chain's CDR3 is CASSYSLGQVEYF. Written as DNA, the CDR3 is TGTGCCAGCAGTTACTCTCTGGGGCAAGTCGAGTATTTT.

The CDR3 DNA sequence: TGCAGCGTTGGGGGCGGCCCCTCTCCCTCCTACGAGCAGTACTTC. It yields the protein CSVGGGPSPSYEQYF. This sequence joins TRBV29-1 and TRBJ2-7; tentative D call: TRBD1 (5 bases). Trimming shortened V by 4 bases and J by 0 bases, and 16 bases separated the two germline ends. The germline gives CDR1 SQVTM, CDR2 ANQGSEA. The CDR3 has 15 amino acids.